Listed below are T cell receptor beta chains from one sample, sequenced in a study of CD8+CD57+ T cells in acquired aplastic anemia. TCRdb re-called the reads with MiXCR, one entry per CDR3 protein. The sample records approximately 470,000 distinct CDR3 sequences, around 32% being singletons. Material for sequencing was sorted CD4+, CD8+, or CD8+CD57+ T cells (not recorded which) from PBMCs. Receptor source: a human donor with aplastic anemia. CDR3s include the opening cysteine and the closing phenylalanine or tryptophan. The order of the fields is V gene, D gene, clone size, J gene, CDR3 DNA, CDR3 protein. A D gene is named only where the DNA matches it firmly. Rows give clone size only sometimes, using once, few, many, or a class for an expanded clone.

TRBV5-4	TRBD1	.	TRBJ1-2	TGTGCCAGCAGCTTGGACAACAGGGGGCGCGAGATCGGCTACACCTTC	CASSLDNRGREIGYTF
TRBV19	.	.	TRBJ1-6	TGTGCCAGTTGGGAGCCCAATTCACCCCTCCACTTT	CASWEPNSPLHF
TRBV24-1	.	.	TRBJ1-5	TGTGCCACCAGTGACAACCAGGCCGAGCATTTT	CATSDNQAEHF
TRBV12-3/TRBV12-4	.	many	TRBJ2-3	TGTGCCAGCAGACAAAGAGCAGGGGAGGGTACGCAGTATTTT	CASRQRAGEGTQYF
TRBV19	.	many	TRBJ1-1	TGTGCCAGTAGTATTGAGGGGAGGACTGAAGCTTTCTTT	CASSIEGRTEAFF
TRBV7-6	.	.	TRBJ2-7	TGTGCCAGCAGCTTCGAGAGGGGGGACGAGCAGTACTTC	CASSFERGDEQYF
TRBV5-1	.	many	TRBJ1-2	TGCGCCAGCAGCTTGGCCAGCTATGGCTACACCTTC	CASSLASYGYTF
TRBV18	TRBD2	few	TRBJ2-7	TGTGCCAGCTCAACCTCACTAGCGGGGGATGAGTACTTC	CASSTSLAGDEYF
TRBV20-1	TRBD1	few	TRBJ1-2	TGCAGTGCTGAGACAGGGGCCCTTGCTAACTATGGCTACACCTTC	CSAETGALANYGYTF
TRBV30	.	few	TRBJ2-1	TGTGCCTGGAGTACGGAAACCTACAATGAGCAGTTCTTC	CAWSTETYNEQFF
TRBV20-1	.	many	TRBJ1-5	TGCAGTGCTAACCGACGGGAGAGCGGCAATCAGCCCCAGCATTTT	CSANRRESGNQPQHF
TRBV7-9	.	many	TRBJ1-1	TGTGCCAGCAGCCTTTCCGGGGACACTGAAGCTTTCTTT	CASSLSGDTEAFF
TRBV20-1	.	.	TRBJ1-1	TGCAGTGCTAGAGATTTTGGGGCCACTGAAGCTTTCTTT	CSARDFGATEAFF
TRBV7-9	.	many	TRBJ1-6	TGTGCCAGCAGCACCAGGAACTATAATTCACCCCTCCACTTT	CASSTRNYNSPLHF
TRBV20-1	.	many	TRBJ1-5	TGCAGTGCCCGAATCGACAAGTTCAATCAGCCCCAGCATTTT	CSARIDKFNQPQHF
TRBV2	TRBD1	many	TRBJ1-6	TGTGCCAGCAGTGGAACCGGGACAGGGAACTATAATTCACCCCTCCACTTT	CASSGTGTGNYNSPLHF
TRBV9	.	.	TRBJ2-7	TGTGCCAGCAGAGAGGGGGGAATCTACGAGCAGTACTTC	CASREGGIYEQYF
TRBV5-1	.	.	TRBJ1-3	TGCGCCAGCAGCTTATCCGTTCGAGGAAACGCCATATATTTT	CASSLSVRGNAIYF
TRBV19	.	.	TRBJ2-5	TGTGCCAGTAGTATCGCGGAGGGAGAGACCCAGTACTTC	CASSIAEGETQYF